Included here is one T cell receptor (beta chain) sequence, with context. No antigen is known for it. V was clipped by 7 bases and J by 7 bases, with 16 bases between them. CDR1 is LGHDT and CDR2 is YNNKEL in the germline V gene (reference sequence). This CDR3 region has 14 residues. TCRdb reanalysed the RT-PCR reads using MiXCR and keeps one entry per CDR3 protein. The sample lists 650,000 to 800,000 distinct CDR3 sequences, 14% occurring once. The entry originates in a study of response to subunit inactivated influenza vaccine. General study points: Few new T cells, the authors suggested, are recruited by each seasonal influenza vaccination.

This specimen consisted of PBMCs from blood, obtained 14 days before vaccination. The clonotype originates from a man aged 50-60 years who received an inactivated influenza vaccine. The chain combines TRBV3-1 with TRBJ1-4; weak D call: TRBD1 (5 bases). The CDR3 protein is CASTHRGAREKLFF. The DNA of the CDR3 is TGTGCCAGCACCCACCGAGGGGCGCGTGAAAAACTGTTTTTT. The full variable domain, its missing parts supplied by reference TRBV3-1 and TRBJ1-4, is DTAVSQTPKYLVTQMGNDKSIKCEQNLGHDTMYWYKQDSKKFLKIMFSYNNKELIINETVPNRFSPKSPDKAHLNLHINSLELGDSAVYFCASTHRGAREKLFFGSGTQLSVL.